These T cell receptor beta chains were read from a single sample in a study of spatial heterogeneity in lung cancer. Each CDR3 protein gets one entry after TCRdb re-called the 5' RACE reads with MiXCR. The sample contains about 70,000 distinct CDR3 sequences, over 7% of which appear only once. Sequences were derived from PBMCs, sampled at follow-up. All receptors come from a female donor with early-stage non-small cell lung cancer. Each CDR3 is given with its conserved first and last residue. The D gene is left open where the match is weak. Size tells how often a clone was seen (once, few, many) or the class of an expanded clone, and some rows leave it out.

v_call: TRBV18
d_call: -
j_call: TRBJ2-3
clone_size: many
cdr3_nt: TGTGCCAGCTCAAGTCAGGGGCCGAGCACAGATACGCAGTATTTT
cdr3_aa: CASSSQGPSTDTQYF

v_call: TRBV6-1
d_call: -
j_call: TRBJ2-3
clone_size: many
cdr3_nt: TGTGCCAGCAGCCTTTCGGAGGGGACAGATACGCAGTATTTT
cdr3_aa: CASSLSEGTDTQYF

v_call: TRBV7-8
d_call: TRBD1
j_call: TRBJ1-6
clone_size: many
cdr3_nt: TGTGCCAGCAGCTTAGCTCAACAGGGGTTGAATCCACCCCTCCACTTT
cdr3_aa: CASSLAQQGLNPPLHF

v_call: TRBV9
d_call: TRBD1
j_call: TRBJ1-2
clone_size: many
cdr3_nt: TGTGCCAGCAGCGTAGGGGACAGCCTTAACTATGGCTACACCTTC
cdr3_aa: CASSVGDSLNYGYTF

v_call: TRBV5-1
d_call: TRBD1
j_call: TRBJ2-7
clone_size: many
cdr3_nt: TGCGCCAGCAGTTGGGACAGGGCTAACGAGCAGTACTTC
cdr3_aa: CASSWDRANEQYF

v_call: TRBV11-1
d_call: -
j_call: TRBJ1-1
clone_size: many
cdr3_nt: TGTGCCAGCAGCCCAGGGCGGGTGAACACTGAAGCTTTCTTT
cdr3_aa: CASSPGRVNTEAFF

v_call: TRBV6-6
d_call: -
j_call: TRBJ2-4
clone_size: -
cdr3_nt: TGTGCCAGCAGCCCCGCGGGGATTGCCAAAAACATTCAGTACTTC
cdr3_aa: CASSPAGIAKNIQYF

v_call: TRBV24-1
d_call: -
j_call: TRBJ1-5
clone_size: many
cdr3_nt: TGTGCCACCGGATGGGATCAGCCCCAGCATTTT
cdr3_aa: CATGWDQPQHF

v_call: TRBV7-2
d_call: -
j_call: TRBJ2-7
clone_size: many
cdr3_nt: TGTGCCAGCAGCTCGCGGCACCAAAGGAGCTCCTACGAGCAGTACTTC
cdr3_aa: CASSSRHQRSSYEQYF

v_call: TRBV6-2/TRBV6-3
d_call: -
j_call: TRBJ1-2
clone_size: many
cdr3_nt: TGTGCCAGCAGTTACGAGCAGGTCTCTAACTATGGCTACACCTTC
cdr3_aa: CASSYEQVSNYGYTF

v_call: TRBV28
d_call: -
j_call: TRBJ1-1
clone_size: many
cdr3_nt: TGTGCCAGCAGTTTAGAGGGAACTGAAGCTTTCTTT
cdr3_aa: CASSLEGTEAFF

v_call: TRBV7-2
d_call: TRBD2
j_call: TRBJ2-1
clone_size: many
cdr3_nt: TGTGCCAGCAGCTTCAAGACTAGCGGGAGCCATGAGCAGTTCTTC
cdr3_aa: CASSFKTSGSHEQFF

v_call: TRBV28
d_call: -
j_call: TRBJ1-4
clone_size: many
cdr3_nt: TGTGCCAGCAGCAACCCGACGGGCACAAATGAAAAACTGTTTTTT
cdr3_aa: CASSNPTGTNEKLFF

v_call: TRBV7-6
d_call: -
j_call: TRBJ2-7
clone_size: many
cdr3_nt: TGTGCCAGCAGCTTAGATGATTCGCTGGGCGAGCAGTACTTC
cdr3_aa: CASSLDDSLGEQYF

v_call: TRBV4-2
d_call: -
j_call: TRBJ2-3
clone_size: many
cdr3_nt: TGTGCCAGCAGCCAAGAGACCTGGCCGCAGTATTTT
cdr3_aa: CASSQETWPQYF

v_call: TRBV6-1
d_call: -
j_call: TRBJ1-5
clone_size: many
cdr3_nt: TGTGCCAGCAAGGTTTCAAGCAATCAGCCCCAGCATTTT
cdr3_aa: CASKVSSNQPQHF

v_call: TRBV9
d_call: -
j_call: TRBJ1-3
clone_size: many
cdr3_nt: TGTGCCAGCAGCGTAGACCTCCTCTCGGGAAACACCATATATTTT
cdr3_aa: CASSVDLLSGNTIYF

v_call: TRBV21-1
d_call: -
j_call: TRBJ2-7
clone_size: -
cdr3_nt: TGTGCCAGCAGCAACGACCAGACACGGACAGGGTGGGCCTACGAGCAGTACTTC
cdr3_aa: CASSNDQTRTGWAYEQYF

v_call: TRBV29-1
d_call: -
j_call: TRBJ2-5
clone_size: few
cdr3_nt: TGCAGCGTTCATAAAGGCAGCCAAGAGACCCAGTACTTC
cdr3_aa: CSVHKGSQETQYF

v_call: TRBV28
d_call: TRBD2
j_call: TRBJ2-1
clone_size: few
cdr3_nt: TGTGCCAGCAGCTCCGCTCGGCGGGAGGGATATGAGCAGTTCTTC
cdr3_aa: CASSSARREGYEQFF

v_call: TRBV19
d_call: TRBD2
j_call: TRBJ2-2
clone_size: -
cdr3_nt: TGTGCCAGTAGTATCTTAGCGGGAGCCGCCGGGGAGCTGTTTTTT
cdr3_aa: CASSILAGAAGELFF

v_call: TRBV19
d_call: TRBD2
j_call: TRBJ2-1
clone_size: many
cdr3_nt: TGTGCCAGTAGTTTAAGCCGGGGGGGCAGGAGGTACAATGAGCAGTTCTTC
cdr3_aa: CASSLSRGGRRYNEQFF

v_call: TRBV24-1
d_call: -
j_call: TRBJ2-7
clone_size: many
cdr3_nt: TGTGCCACCAGTGATTCGTCCAGGCGGCACGAGCAGTACTTC
cdr3_aa: CATSDSSRRHEQYF

v_call: TRBV7-9
d_call: -
j_call: TRBJ1-3
clone_size: many
cdr3_nt: TGTGCCAGCAGCTTAGAGGAAACCTCTGGAAACACCATATATTTT
cdr3_aa: CASSLEETSGNTIYF

v_call: TRBV29-1
d_call: -
j_call: TRBJ2-5
clone_size: many
cdr3_nt: TGCAGAGCCGGCGGCTGGGGGACGGAGACCCAGTACTTC
cdr3_aa: CRAGGWGTETQYF

v_call: TRBV19
d_call: -
j_call: TRBJ2-3
clone_size: -
cdr3_nt: TGTGTCAGTAGCGAGCGGTTAGTGGAAGATACGCAGTATTTT
cdr3_aa: CVSSERLVEDTQYF

v_call: TRBV20-1
d_call: -
j_call: TRBJ2-2
clone_size: many
cdr3_nt: TGCAGTGCTATACCAGGGGCCCCGGGCACCGGGGAGCTGTTTTTT
cdr3_aa: CSAIPGAPGTGELFF

v_call: TRBV7-9
d_call: -
j_call: TRBJ2-5
clone_size: -
cdr3_nt: TGTGCCAACAAACCTCCTAGGGGCCGGGAAGAGACCCAGTACTTC
cdr3_aa: CANKPPRGREETQYF

v_call: TRBV6-1
d_call: -
j_call: TRBJ2-7
clone_size: many
cdr3_nt: TGTGCCAGCAGTGAAGCTGTATCTAGCCCCTACGAGCAGTACTTC
cdr3_aa: CASSEAVSSPYEQYF

v_call: TRBV29-1
d_call: -
j_call: TRBJ2-5
clone_size: -
cdr3_nt: TGCAGCGCCTCGGACAGCCAAGAGACCCAGTACTTC
cdr3_aa: CSASDSQETQYF

v_call: TRBV12-3/TRBV12-4
d_call: -
j_call: TRBJ2-4
clone_size: many
cdr3_nt: TGTGCCAGCAGTCCCTCCCCGGCGGGAAACATTCAGTACTTC
cdr3_aa: CASSPSPAGNIQYF

v_call: TRBV7-8
d_call: -
j_call: TRBJ2-2
clone_size: many
cdr3_nt: TGTGCCAGCAGCTTCCTAGTCCTACGTAACACCGGGGAGCTGTTTTTT
cdr3_aa: CASSFLVLRNTGELFF

v_call: TRBV19
d_call: -
j_call: TRBJ2-5
clone_size: many
cdr3_nt: TGTGCCAGTAGTGACAGCGGAGAGACCCAGTACTTC
cdr3_aa: CASSDSGETQYF

v_call: TRBV7-7
d_call: -
j_call: TRBJ2-7
clone_size: -
cdr3_nt: TGTGCTAGCAGCGCCGGAGGGGGACCGGCCTACGAGCAGTACTTC
cdr3_aa: CASSAGGGPAYEQYF

v_call: TRBV12-3/TRBV12-4
d_call: TRBD1
j_call: TRBJ2-1
clone_size: many
cdr3_nt: TGTGCCAGCAGTTTAAACCTCCTGGGACAGGGGGATAATGAGCAGTTCTTC
cdr3_aa: CASSLNLLGQGDNEQFF

v_call: TRBV9
d_call: TRBD2
j_call: TRBJ2-1
clone_size: -
cdr3_nt: TGTGCCAGCAGCGTAGGTGGACTAGCCTCCAATGAGCAGTTCTTC
cdr3_aa: CASSVGGLASNEQFF

v_call: TRBV5-1
d_call: TRBD1
j_call: TRBJ1-4
clone_size: many
cdr3_nt: TGCGCCAGCAGCTTGGCCGGCTTGGGACAGGGTAATGAAAAACTGTTTTTT
cdr3_aa: CASSLAGLGQGNEKLFF

v_call: TRBV7-2
d_call: -
j_call: TRBJ2-3
clone_size: many
cdr3_nt: TGTGCCAGCAGCTTACTAAGGGCAGTACAGCAGTATTTT
cdr3_aa: CASSLLRAVQQYF

v_call: TRBV5-4
d_call: TRBD2
j_call: TRBJ2-1
clone_size: many
cdr3_nt: TGTGCCAGCAGCTTGGCCTCTAGCGGGAGTTACTCCTACAATGAGCAGTTCTTC
cdr3_aa: CASSLASSGSYSYNEQFF

v_call: TRBV19
d_call: TRBD1
j_call: TRBJ2-7
clone_size: -
cdr3_nt: TGTGCCAGTAGTACCGGGACAGGGGGATACTACGAGCAGTACTTC
cdr3_aa: CASSTGTGGYYEQYF

v_call: TRBV30
d_call: TRBD2
j_call: TRBJ2-4
clone_size: many
cdr3_nt: TGTGCCGGTAGCGGGAGCCCCGTAGCCAAAAACATTCAGTACTTC
cdr3_aa: CAGSGSPVAKNIQYF

v_call: TRBV20-1
d_call: -
j_call: TRBJ1-3
clone_size: few
cdr3_nt: TGCAGTGCTGGGGGGACACCAGTCTCTGGAAACACCATATATTTT
cdr3_aa: CSAGGTPVSGNTIYF

v_call: TRBV10-2
d_call: TRBD2
j_call: TRBJ2-3
clone_size: many
cdr3_nt: TGCGCCAGCAGTGAGTCTGCGGGAGGGGGGGCAGATACGCAGTATTTT
cdr3_aa: CASSESAGGGADTQYF

v_call: TRBV5-1
d_call: -
j_call: TRBJ2-3
clone_size: many
cdr3_nt: TGCGCCAGCAGCAAACCCACAGATACGCAGTATTTT
cdr3_aa: CASSKPTDTQYF

v_call: TRBV9
d_call: -
j_call: TRBJ2-2
clone_size: many
cdr3_nt: TGTGCCAGCAGAACAGGGCCCACCGGGGAGCTGTTTTTT
cdr3_aa: CASRTGPTGELFF

v_call: TRBV20-1
d_call: -
j_call: TRBJ2-1
clone_size: few
cdr3_nt: TGCAGTGCTAGACCCTCGGGCCCCGTAAATGAGCAGTTCTTC
cdr3_aa: CSARPSGPVNEQFF

v_call: TRBV6-2/TRBV6-3
d_call: TRBD1
j_call: TRBJ2-5
clone_size: many
cdr3_nt: TGTGCCAGCCGGGACAGGGTTTTTTGGGAGACCCAGTACTTC
cdr3_aa: CASRDRVFWETQYF

v_call: TRBV24-1
d_call: TRBD1
j_call: TRBJ1-5
clone_size: many
cdr3_nt: TGTGCCACCAGTGAACCCGACAGGGAGCAGCCCCAGCATTTT
cdr3_aa: CATSEPDREQPQHF

v_call: TRBV7-8
d_call: TRBD2
j_call: TRBJ2-1
clone_size: many
cdr3_nt: TGTGCCAGCAGCTTAGTAAGCGGGAGGGCCTCGGATGAGCAGTTCTTC
cdr3_aa: CASSLVSGRASDEQFF

v_call: TRBV7-6
d_call: -
j_call: TRBJ2-5
clone_size: many
cdr3_nt: TGTGCCAGCAGCAGCCAAGAGGGGGAGACCCAGTACTTC
cdr3_aa: CASSSQEGETQYF